The clone carrying this TCR beta chain has just a few counts. Trimming shortened V by 6 bases and J by 2 bases, and 11 bases separated the two germline ends. The CDR3 extends over 14 amino acids. CDR1 MNHEY and CDR2 SMNVEV come from the germline V gene (reference sequence). These data come from a study of blood T cells in healthy people across ages. The use of a sample-barcoded 5' primer and a J-beta primer mix characterized a second PCR of roughly 6 to 11 cycles. TCRdb reprocessed the 5' RACE reads with MiXCR, giving one entry per CDR3 protein. The sample records about 640,000 distinct CDR3 sequences, around 54% being singletons.

The TCR comes from a man between 60 and 70 years old in good health. Material: blood. This chain links TRBV27 with TRBJ2-1; D not certain. This CDR3 reads CASRPTRTYNEQFF. CDR3 nucleotides: TGTGCCAGCAGACCTACCCGAACCTACAATGAGCAGTTCTTC.